Given below is one T cell receptor beta chain in context. Antigen unknown. Here immunoSEQ multiplex PCR was the method, and the copy in TCRdb shows in-frame clones only, minus some. The sample holds 1,500 or so clones, around three fifths seen once. CDR3 length: 14 amino acids. V shed 5 bases and J shed 2 bases, with 10 bases lying between them. Germline V gives CDR1 MDHEN, CDR2 SYDVKM. Normal lung was taken at the farthest possible site, at least 3 cm from tumour. Template was genomic DNA from frozen, unsorted single-cell suspensions. The entry originates in a study of immune cell composition in non-small cell lung cancer. General study findings and limits: Tumour-associated clones >0.5% occurred in about a third of adenocarcinomas, about three quarters of squamous. Dominant in vivo tumour-associated clones were not shown to share tumour-reactive sequences.

What was sequenced was non-adjacent lung tissue. The chain recombines TRBV28 with TRBJ1-5; no reliable D call. The clonotype originates from a human donor with non-small cell lung cancer. The CDR3 coding sequence is TGTGCCAGCAGTCGGGGTTATGGCAATCAGCCCCAGCATTTT. Translation: CASSRGYGNQPQHF.